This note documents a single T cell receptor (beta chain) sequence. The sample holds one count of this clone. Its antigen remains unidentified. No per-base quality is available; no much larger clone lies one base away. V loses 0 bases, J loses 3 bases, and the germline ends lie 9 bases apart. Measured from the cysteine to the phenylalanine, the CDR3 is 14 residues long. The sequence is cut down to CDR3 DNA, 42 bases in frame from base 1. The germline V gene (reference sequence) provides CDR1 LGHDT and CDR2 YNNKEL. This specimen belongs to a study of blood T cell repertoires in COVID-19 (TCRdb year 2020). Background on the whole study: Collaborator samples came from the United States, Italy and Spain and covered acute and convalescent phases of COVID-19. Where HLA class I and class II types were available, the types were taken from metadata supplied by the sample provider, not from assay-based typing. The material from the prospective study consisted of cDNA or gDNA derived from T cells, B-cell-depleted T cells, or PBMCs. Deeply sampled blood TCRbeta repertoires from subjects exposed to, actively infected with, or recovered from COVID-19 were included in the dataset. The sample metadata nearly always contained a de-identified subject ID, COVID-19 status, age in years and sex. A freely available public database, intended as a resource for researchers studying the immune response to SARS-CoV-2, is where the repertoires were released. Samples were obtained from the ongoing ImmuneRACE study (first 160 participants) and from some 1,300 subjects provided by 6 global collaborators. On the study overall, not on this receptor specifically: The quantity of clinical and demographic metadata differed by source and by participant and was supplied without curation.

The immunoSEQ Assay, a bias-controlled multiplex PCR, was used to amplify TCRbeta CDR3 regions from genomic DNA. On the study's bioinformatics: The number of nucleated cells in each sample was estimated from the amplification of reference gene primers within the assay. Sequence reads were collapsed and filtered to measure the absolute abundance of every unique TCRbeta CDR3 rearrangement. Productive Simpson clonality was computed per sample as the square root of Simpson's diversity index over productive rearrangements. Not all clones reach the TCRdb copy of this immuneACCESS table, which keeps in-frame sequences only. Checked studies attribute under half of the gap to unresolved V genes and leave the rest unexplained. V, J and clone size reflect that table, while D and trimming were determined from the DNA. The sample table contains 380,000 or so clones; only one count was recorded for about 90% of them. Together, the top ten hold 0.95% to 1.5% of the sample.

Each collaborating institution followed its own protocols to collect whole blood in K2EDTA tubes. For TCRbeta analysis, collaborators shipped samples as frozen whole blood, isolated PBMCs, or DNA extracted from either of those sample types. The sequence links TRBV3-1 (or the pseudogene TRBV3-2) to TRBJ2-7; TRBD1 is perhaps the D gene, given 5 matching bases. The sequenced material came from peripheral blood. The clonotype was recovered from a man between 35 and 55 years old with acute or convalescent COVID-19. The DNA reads TGTGCCAGCAGCCAAGATGCAGGGTACTACGAGCAGTACTTC. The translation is CASSQDAGYYEQYF.